This TCR beta chain was sequenced during a study of shared clonotypes between healthy human individuals. This clone was seen only a few times. Generated by immunoSEQ multiplex PCR, the TCRdb table keeps only in-frame clones and is missing some. The sample records 490,000 or so clones, 75% to 85% being singletons. The donor population consisted of healthy HIV-negative adults with no recent acute infections or vaccinations. Within Nashville, Tennessee resided all donors, each a Caucasian adult. The receptor's source is a woman between 40 and 50 years old in good health. Some clones in this sample may be carry-over from other donors' samples. Sequencing input: PBMCs.

The CDR3 spells CASLENTGELFF. The DNA of the CDR3 is TGTGCCAGCCTCGAGAACACCGGGGAGCTGTTTTTT. V usage is TRBV7-3 and J usage is TRBJ2-2; no clear D gene. CDR3 length equals 12 residues. With 8 bases removed from V and 1 base from J, the gap between germline ends came to 5 bases. Germline V lookup: CDR1 SGHTA, CDR2 FQGTGA.